This TCR beta chain comes out of a study of PD-L1 blockade in urothelial cancer. Across the study: Bladder-origin urothelial cancer in males described about 85% of the roughly 29 patients.

Every PCR received spiked-in synthetic TCR analog templates. Sequencing was performed with immunoSEQ multiplex PCR; in TCRdb, only in-frame clones are kept and a portion is missing. The profile shows roughly 63,000 clones, about 86% of them singletons. In its sample, this clone was seen many times. The antigen is not known. Time point: pretreatment peripheral blood. The patients' disease, urothelial carcinoma, was locally advanced or metastatic. Study-level findings and limits: Tumor-associated blood clones were expanded more by durable-benefit patients at 3 weeks.

CDR3 size: 14 residues. Germline CDR1 reads LNHDA; CDR2 reads SQIVND (reference sequence). J was trimmed by 0 bases and V by 6 bases; bases with no gene match: 4. The sample here was PBMCs, taken around atezolizumab (anti-PD-L1) treatment. The sequence came from a man aged 65 to 79 with urothelial cancer. The rearrangement links TRBV19 to TRBJ1-1; 7 bases fit TRBD1. CDR3 residues: CASRKDRLNTEAFF. The CDR3 DNA is TGTGCCAGTAGGAAGGACAGGCTGAACACTGAAGCTTTCTTT.